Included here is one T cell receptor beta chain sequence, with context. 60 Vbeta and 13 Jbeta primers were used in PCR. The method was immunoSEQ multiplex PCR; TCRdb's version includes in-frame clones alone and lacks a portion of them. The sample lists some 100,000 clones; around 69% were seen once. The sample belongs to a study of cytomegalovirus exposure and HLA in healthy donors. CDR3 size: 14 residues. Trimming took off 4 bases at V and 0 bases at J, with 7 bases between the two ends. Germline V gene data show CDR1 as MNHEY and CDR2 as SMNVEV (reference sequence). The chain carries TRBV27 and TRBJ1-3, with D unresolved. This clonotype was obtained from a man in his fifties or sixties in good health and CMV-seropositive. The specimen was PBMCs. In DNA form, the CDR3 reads TGTGCCAGCAGTTCTACGATCTCTGGAAACACCATATATTTT. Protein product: CASSSTISGNTIYF.